Listed below are T cell receptor beta chains from one sample, sequenced in a study of Graves' ophthalmopathy and Graves' hyperthyroidism. Each CDR3 protein is one row after TCRdb ran MiXCR on the multiplex PCR reads. The sample contains about 740,000 distinct CDR3 sequences, 35% to 50% of which appear only once. The sequencing sample was made of peripheral blood. The receptors stem from an adult man with Graves' ophthalmopathy. Both conserved end residues are part of each CDR3. Each record gives: V gene, J gene, CDR3 length, D gene, clone size, CDR3 protein, CDR3 DNA. D genes are given only for firm matches. Not all rows give a size; the values are once, few, many and, for expanded clones, a class.

>TRBV7-9|TRBJ2-7|16|TRBD2|few
CASSQGTSGKTYEQYF
TGTGCCAGCAGCCAAGGGACTAGCGGCAAAACCTACGAGCAGTACTTC
>TRBV24-1|TRBJ1-5|19|TRBD1|few
CASRRLRLEGQVSNQPQHF
TGTGCCAGCAGACGTTTGCGACTCGAGGGACAGGTTAGCAATCAGCCCCAGCATTTT
>TRBV10-3|TRBJ1-2|14|-|many
CAISERPYEGGYTF
TGTGCCATCAGTGAGAGGCCTTATGAGGGTGGCTACACCTTC
>TRBV5-5|TRBJ1-5|18|-|few
CASSLKMNPTGSNQPQHF
TGTGCCAGCAGCCTTAAAATGAACCCGACAGGTAGCAATCAGCCCCAGCATTTT
>TRBV7-9|TRBJ2-6|15|-|-
CASSSMDTGANVLTF
TGTGCCAGCAGCAGCATGGACACTGGGGCCAACGTCCTGACTTTC
>TRBV14|TRBJ1-6|16|TRBD1|many
CASSQRQGWNNSPLHF
TGTGCCAGCAGCCAGCGACAGGGGTGGAATAATTCACCCCTCCACTTT
>TRBV20-1|TRBJ1-5|14|TRBD1|-
CSARRTGDNQPQHF
TGCAGTGCTAGAAGGACAGGGGATAATCAGCCCCAGCATTTT
>TRBV10-3|TRBJ1-5|17|-|-
CAISSPGDSLGNQPQHF
TGTGCCATCAGCAGCCCCGGAGACAGCTTAGGCAATCAGCCCCAGCATTTT
>TRBV13|TRBJ1-4|15|-|few
CASSLTADSGEKLFF
TGTGCCAGCAGCCTGACGGCGGACAGTGGTGAAAAACTGTTTTTT
>TRBV29-1|TRBJ1-4|15|-|many
CSVEDPGTGGEKLFF
TGCAGCGTTGAAGATCCCGGGACGGGAGGTGAAAAACTGTTTTTT
>TRBV5-8|TRBJ2-5|15|-|-
CASSQQTPYQETQYF
TGTGCCAGCAGTCAACAGACACCGTACCAAGAGACCCAGTACTTC
>TRBV2|TRBJ1-1|13|TRBD1|-
CASRTTGDTEALF
TGTGCCAGCAGAACGACAGGGGACACTGAAGCTCTCTTT
>TRBV7-9|TRBJ2-7|15|TRBD2|few
CASSTSGGALGEQYF
TGTGCCAGCAGCACCAGCGGGGGGGCCTTAGGCGAGCAGTACTTC
>TRBV20-1|TRBJ2-7|15|-|-
CSAGTAGGGPYEQYF
TGCAGTGCTGGGACAGCTGGCGGGGGCCCCTACGAGCAGTACTTC
>TRBV10-3|TRBJ2-5|13|-|-
CAISGGKQQPQYF
TGTGCCATCAGTGGGGGTAAGCAACAGCCCCAGTACTTC
>TRBV19|TRBJ1-1|17|TRBD1|few
CASSIGLRGVWDTEAFF
TGTGCCAGTAGTATCGGACTCAGGGGGGTTTGGGACACTGAAGCTTTCTTT
>TRBV7-2|TRBJ2-7|15|TRBD2|many
CASSLGSSGTGEQYF
TGTGCCAGCAGCTTAGGTTCTAGCGGGACGGGGGAGCAGTACTTC
>TRBV20-1|TRBJ2-7|12|-|many
CSASDVSYEQYF
TGCAGTGCCTCGGACGTCTCCTACGAGCAGTACTTC
>TRBV2|TRBJ2-5|13|-|-
CARKGTRKETQYF
TGTGCCAGGAAAGGGACCCGCAAGGAGACCCAGTACTTC
>TRBV7-9|TRBJ1-1|13|-|few
CASSWDGGTEAFF
TGTGCCAGCAGCTGGGACGGGGGTACTGAAGCTTTCTTT
>TRBV2|TRBJ1-3|15|-|-
CAGSPRQDSGNTIYF
TGTGCCGGCAGTCCTCGACAGGACTCTGGAAACACCATATATTTT
>TRBV4-1|TRBJ2-7|14|-|-
CASSHTTGDYEQYF
TGCGCCAGCAGCCACACGACAGGAGACTACGAGCAGTACTTC